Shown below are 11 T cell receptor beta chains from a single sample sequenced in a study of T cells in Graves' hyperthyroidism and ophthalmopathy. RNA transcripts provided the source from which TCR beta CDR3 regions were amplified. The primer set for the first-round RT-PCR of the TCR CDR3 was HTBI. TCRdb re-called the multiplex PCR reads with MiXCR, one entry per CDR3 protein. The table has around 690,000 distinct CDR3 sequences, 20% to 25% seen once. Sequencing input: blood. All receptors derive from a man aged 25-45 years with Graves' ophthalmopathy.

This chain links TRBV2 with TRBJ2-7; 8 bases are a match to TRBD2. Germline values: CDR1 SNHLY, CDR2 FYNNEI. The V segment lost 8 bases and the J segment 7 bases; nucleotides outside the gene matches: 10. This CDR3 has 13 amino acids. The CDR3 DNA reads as TGTGCCAGCCGGGGGCAGACGGGGGGGGAGCAGTACTTC. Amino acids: CASRGQTGGEQYF.

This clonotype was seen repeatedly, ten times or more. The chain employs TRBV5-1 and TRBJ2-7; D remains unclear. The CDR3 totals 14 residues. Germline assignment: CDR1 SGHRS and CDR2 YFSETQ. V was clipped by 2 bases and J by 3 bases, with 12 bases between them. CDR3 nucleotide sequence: TGCGCCAGCAGCTTCGGTTCCGGAGACTACGAGCAGTACTTC. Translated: CASSFGSGDYEQYF.

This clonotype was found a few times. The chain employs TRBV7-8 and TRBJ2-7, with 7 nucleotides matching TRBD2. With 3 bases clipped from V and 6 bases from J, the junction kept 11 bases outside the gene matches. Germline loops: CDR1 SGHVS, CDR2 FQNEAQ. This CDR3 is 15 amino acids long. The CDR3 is CASSFVGGSNFEQYF. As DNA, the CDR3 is TGTGCCAGCAGCTTCGTGGGCGGGAGTAACTTCGAGCAGTACTTC. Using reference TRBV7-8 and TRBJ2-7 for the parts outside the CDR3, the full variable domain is GAGVSQSPRYKVAKRGQDVALRCDPISGHVSLFWYQQALGQGPEFLTYFQNEAQLDKSGLPSDRFFAERPEGSVSTLKIQRTQQEDSAVYLCASSFVGGSNFEQYFGPGTRLTVT.

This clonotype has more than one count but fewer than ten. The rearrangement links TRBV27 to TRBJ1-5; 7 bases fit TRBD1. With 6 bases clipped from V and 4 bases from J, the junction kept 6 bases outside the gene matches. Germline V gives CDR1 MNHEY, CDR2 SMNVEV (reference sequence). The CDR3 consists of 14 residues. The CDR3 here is CASRPGTENQPQHF. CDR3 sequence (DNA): TGTGCCAGCAGACCCGGGACAGAAAATCAGCCCCAGCATTTT.

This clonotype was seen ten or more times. The CDR3 reads CASSYPAGNNEQFF. CDR3 DNA sequence: TGTGCCAGCAGTTACCCCGCAGGTAACAATGAGCAGTTCTTC. The chain carries TRBV28 and TRBJ2-1; D unclear. Trimming removed 4 bases from V and 5 bases from J, with 12 bases in between. The CDR3 sequence is 14 residues long. Germline V gene sequence: CDR1 MDHEN, CDR2 SYDVKM.

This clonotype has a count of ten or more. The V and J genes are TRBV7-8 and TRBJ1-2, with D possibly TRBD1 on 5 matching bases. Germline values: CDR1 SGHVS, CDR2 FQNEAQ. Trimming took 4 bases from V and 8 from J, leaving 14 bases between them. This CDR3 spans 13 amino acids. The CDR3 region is CASSSRGASGYTF. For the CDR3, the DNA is TGTGCCAGCAGCTCTAGGGGCGCCTCAGGCTACACCTTC. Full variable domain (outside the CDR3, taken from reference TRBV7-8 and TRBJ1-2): GAGVSQSPRYKVAKRGQDVALRCDPISGHVSLFWYQQALGQGPEFLTYFQNEAQLDKSGLPSDRFFAERPEGSVSTLKIQRTQQEDSAVYLCASSSRGASGYTFGSGTRLTVV.

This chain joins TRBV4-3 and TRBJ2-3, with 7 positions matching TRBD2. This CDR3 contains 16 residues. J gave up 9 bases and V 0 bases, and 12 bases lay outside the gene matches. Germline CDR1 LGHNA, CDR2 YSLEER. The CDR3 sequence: CASSQDMLAERGTQYF. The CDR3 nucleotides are TGCGCCAGCAGCCAAGATATGCTAGCGGAACGGGGGACGCAGTATTTT.

CDR3 loop: CASSQDRDPGYGYTF. Written as DNA, the CDR3 is TGCGCCAGCAGCCAAGACAGGGACCCAGGCTATGGCTACACCTTC. The chain links TRBV4-1 to TRBJ1-2, with D possibly matching TRBD1 (5 bases). Per the germline V gene, CDR1 is MGHRA and CDR2 is YSYEKL. The CDR3 spans 15 residues. Trimming shortened V by 0 bases and J by 4 bases, and 12 bases separated the two germline ends.

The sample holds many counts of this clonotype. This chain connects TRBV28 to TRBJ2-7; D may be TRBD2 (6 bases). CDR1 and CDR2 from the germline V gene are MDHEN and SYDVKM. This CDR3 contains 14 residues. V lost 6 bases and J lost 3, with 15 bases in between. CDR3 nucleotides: TGTGCCAGCAGGCCTTTGGGGGGAGTCTACGAGCAGTACTTC. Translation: CASRPLGGVYEQYF. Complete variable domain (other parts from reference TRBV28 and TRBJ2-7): DVKVTQSSRYLVKRTGEKVFLECVQDMDHENMFWYRQDPGLGLRLIYFSYDVKMKEKGDIPEGYSVSREKKERFSLILESASTNQTSMYLCASRPLGGVYEQYFGPGTRLTVT.

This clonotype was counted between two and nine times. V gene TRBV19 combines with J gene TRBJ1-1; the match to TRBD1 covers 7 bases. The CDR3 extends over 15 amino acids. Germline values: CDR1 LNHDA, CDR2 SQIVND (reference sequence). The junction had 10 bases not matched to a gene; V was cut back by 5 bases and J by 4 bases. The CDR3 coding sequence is TGTGCCAGTAGTTTCCTACAGGGGTGGAGCACTGAAGCTTTCTTT. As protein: CASSFLQGWSTEAFF.

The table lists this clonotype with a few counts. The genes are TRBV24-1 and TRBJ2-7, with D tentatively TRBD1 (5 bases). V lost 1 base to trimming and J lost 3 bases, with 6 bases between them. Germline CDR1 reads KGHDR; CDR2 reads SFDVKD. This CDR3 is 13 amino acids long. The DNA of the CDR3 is TGTGCCACCAGTGATTTCCAGGGCTACGAGCAGTACTTC. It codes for CATSDFQGYEQYF.